This paragraph reports one T cell receptor (beta chain). Its cognate antigen has yet to be identified. Base quality data are lacking; no much larger clone is found one base away. The record originates from a study of OX40 agonist ivuxolimab in advanced cancers. About the study as a whole: Ivuxolimab was an agonistic, fully human IgG2 monoclonal antibody directed against OX40 (CD134), a costimulatory receptor. The paper reports the monotherapy dose-escalation portion (N of about 50 patients) of the phase I ivuxolimab trial. Intravenous ivuxolimab was administered to patients every 2 weeks at six dose levels: 0.01, 0.1, 0.3, 1.5, 3 and 10 mg/kg. Peripheral TCRbeta sequencing was intended to test whether TCR sequence diversity was altered and clonal T-cell expansion was caused by ivuxolimab. Prior anti-PD-1, anti-PD-L1 or anti-CTLA-4 therapy was permitted, and approximately 39% of dose-escalation patients had received checkpoint inhibitors. Of the 50 to 55 patients in dose escalation, about 20 had hepatocellular carcinoma, some 15 had melanoma, 9 had renal cell carcinoma and 9 had head and neck cancer. The dose-escalation cohort was almost 85% male with a mean age of about 58 years, ranging from roughly 23 to 90. Partial responses occurred in three dose-escalation patients: two with cutaneous melanoma and one with hepatocellular carcinoma.

General study outcomes and caveats: Low levels of normalized T-cell clonal expansion were also seen in some patients who did not respond. At doses of 0.1 to 3.0 mg/kg, clonal expansion of both CD4+ and CD8+ blood T cells was observed from baseline to week 6. In the 0.1-3.0 mg/kg groups, partial responders were among the patients with the lowest normalized peripheral clonal expansion, particularly in CD8+ T cells. The antigen specificity of the clonally expanded peripheral T cells was not determined. After ivuxolimab, CD8+ T cells had more expanded clones than CD4+ T cells on average.

Patients with autoimmune disease history or receiving systemic immunosuppression were excluded from the trial. Peripheral blood for TCR sequencing was drawn from every dose cohort at baseline, at cycle 4 day 1 and at cycle 7 day 1. Samples came from an open-label, multicenter, first-in-human phase I dose-escalation trial of ivuxolimab. Adults with locally advanced or metastatic head and neck squamous cell, hepatocellular, melanoma or renal cell carcinoma were enrolled in the trial. Before TCR sequencing, CD4+ T cells and CD8+ T cells from peripheral blood were sorted into separate populations. Genomic DNA was isolated from the sorted cells so that the TCRbeta CDR3 region could be sequenced. TCRbeta CDR3 regions were sequenced using the immunoSEQ Assay. Sourced from immuneACCESS, this table was stored by TCRdb with only in-frame sequences that have V and J called. A share of the clones is absent; for the studies checked, an unresolved V gene accounts for under half, and the remainder has no known explanation. In this sample the table shows fewer than 90,000 clones, 80% to 90% of which occur a single time. 0.24% of the sample goes to the ten largest clones.

The germline V gene (reference sequence) yields LNHNV for CDR1 and YYDKDF for CDR2. The CDR3, from cysteine to phenylalanine, totals 12 residues. The retained sequence is limited to the CDR3, 36 bases, with the frame set at the first base. V lost 5 bases and J lost 10 bases; the stretch between them is 14 bases long. The sequence links TRBV15 to TRBJ1-1; TRBD1 is a possible D gene, resting on 6 matching bases. The receptor was derived from an adult with an advanced solid tumor such as melanoma, head and neck, liver or kidney cancer. Sequenced material: CD4+ or CD8+ T cells sorted from blood, taken in a trial of the OX40 agonist ivuxolimab. The CDR3 sequence is CATSGQGGIAFF. The DNA sequence is TGTGCCACCAGCGGCCAAGGGGGTATAGCTTTCTTT.